This T cell receptor beta chain is from a study of T-cell reconstitution after alpha-beta-depleted transplantation in children. Study outcomes and limitations: Approximately two months post-transplant, alpha-beta T cells reportedly originated from several hundred expanded graft clones. The high TCRbeta diversity at day 60 in some patients came from surviving recipient T cells and thymic progenitors. By one year post-transplant, T-cell counts and diversity largely arose from T cells that were newly produced.

Losses at the gene ends were 2 bases for V and 4 bases for J; bases not matched to a gene: 8. The germline V gene encodes CDR1 SGHRS and CDR2 YFSETQ. This CDR3 is built from 17 residues. There are a few counts of this clonotype. Its matching antigen is unknown. Unique molecular identifiers were incorporated during preparation of the TCRbeta library. From the PCR reads, TCRdb called clonotypes with MiXCR, one entry per CDR3 protein. This sample has hundreds of thousands of distinct CDR3 sequences, with about 17% found just once. This sequence originates from a male patient under 10 years old who had a stem cell transplant for acute lymphoblastic leukemia, so the T cells may come from the graft donor. The material sequenced was PBMCs, mostly from graft donor cells, taken 360 days after TCRalphabeta/CD19-depleted stem cell transplant. The rearrangement uses TRBV5-1 and TRBJ2-5; 13 nucleotides line up with TRBD2. The CDR3 DNA reads TGCGCCAGCAGCTTACTAGCGGGAGGGCCTACGGGAGAGACCCAGTACTTC. It specifies CASSLLAGGPTGETQYF.